This T cell receptor (beta chain) was found in a study of blood T cell repertoires in COVID-19. Libraries were prepared by immunoSEQ multiplex PCR; TCRdb keeps only in-frame clonotypes and omits some of them. The profile covers some 400,000 clones, with over 75% appearing a single time and roughly 2% taken by the ten largest. V trimming: 1 base; J trimming: 15 bases; junction bases outside the gene matches: 5. Germline assignment: CDR1 LGHDT and CDR2 YNNKEL (reference sequence). This CDR3 is built from 12 residues. The chain uses TRBV3-1 (or the pseudogene TRBV3-2) and TRBJ2-1, with TRBD1 matching over 8 bases. The sequencing input was peripheral blood. The source is a woman between 55 and 75 years old with COVID-19, enrolled during active disease. The CDR3, as DNA: TGTGCCAGCAGCCAAGCGAGGACAGGGCCGTTCTTC. It codes for CASSQARTGPFF.